What follows describes a single T cell receptor (beta chain). Its antigen is undetermined. Unfractionated whole blood yielded total RNA, and T cells were not sorted. The entry originates in a study of monozygotic twins with inflammatory bowel disease. Broader study findings: Researchers report that IBD patients shared fewer clonotypes with others than healthy twins, especially amid disease activity.

The CDR3 length is 13 residues. Every sample had its cDNA made across eight separate reactions. Two rounds of nested PCR, of 16 and 9 cycles, were run on TCRalpha and TCRbeta cDNA. TCRdb re-called the 5' RACE reads, yielding one record per CDR3 amino acid sequence without DNA. The repertoire table contains around 200,000 distinct CDR3 sequences. The V gene is TRBV12-3 or TRBV12-4, the J gene TRBJ2-2. The sequenced sample was blood. This sequence was found in a human donor with ulcerative colitis or Crohn's disease, or a healthy co-twin of an affected twin (not recorded which). The CDR3 reads CASSRSVAGELFF.